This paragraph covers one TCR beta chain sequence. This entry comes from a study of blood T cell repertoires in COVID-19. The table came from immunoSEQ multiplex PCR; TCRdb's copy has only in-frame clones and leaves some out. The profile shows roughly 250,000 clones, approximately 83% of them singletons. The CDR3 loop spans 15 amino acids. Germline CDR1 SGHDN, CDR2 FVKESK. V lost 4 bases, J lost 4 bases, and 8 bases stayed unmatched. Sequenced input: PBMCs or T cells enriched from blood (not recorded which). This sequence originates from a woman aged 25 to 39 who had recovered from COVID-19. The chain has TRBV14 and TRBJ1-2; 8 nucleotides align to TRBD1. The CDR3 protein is CASSRTQGASYGYTF. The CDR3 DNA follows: TGTGCCAGCAGCCGCACCCAGGGGGCCAGCTATGGCTACACCTTC.